This TCR beta chain was found in a study of glioma-infiltrating T cells after dendritic cell vaccination. The germline gives CDR1 MNHNS, CDR2 SASEGT. The CDR3 consists of 16 residues. V was pared by 1 base and J by 0 bases, with 7 bases between. Assay: immunoSEQ multiplex PCR; the TCRdb copy retains only in-frame clones and omits some. The profile shows 100,000 or so clones, 85% to 90% of them singletons. The time point is: after dendritic cell vaccination, including at tumor progression/relapse. The TCR sequence derives from a human donor with glioblastoma. The J gene is TRBJ1-6, the V gene TRBV6-1; D remains unclear. The sample was blood, taken after dendritic cell vaccination. The CDR3 DNA sequence: TGTGCCAGCAGTGAAGACTTGAGCTCCTATAATTCACCCCTCCACTTT. Its translation is CASSEDLSSYNSPLHF.